The 6 T cell receptor beta chains listed next were all sequenced from one sample in a study of cytomegalovirus exposure and HLA in healthy donors. The data were produced by immunoSEQ multiplex PCR, yet TCRdb's version contains in-frame clones alone and is incomplete. The table includes a few hundred thousand clones, roughly 88% detected once. Sample: PBMCs. These TCRs come from a man aged 25-45 years in good health and CMV-seronegative.

For the CDR3, the DNA is TGTGCCAGCAGCGTAGGGGTAGCCCCCACAGATACGCAGTATTTT. Translated, it gives CASSVGVAPTDTQYF. The V and J genes are TRBV9 and TRBJ2-3; D unresolved. CDR3 size: 15 residues. Germline values: CDR1 SGDLS, CDR2 YYNGEE. Deletions cut 0 bases from V and 2 bases from J, with 10 bases between.

This clone appeared a few times. This sequence joins TRBV4-2 and TRBJ2-7, with 8 nucleotides matching TRBD1. J gave up 3 bases and V 1 base, and 2 bases lay outside the gene matches. CDR1 is LGHNA, CDR2 YNFKEQ, per germline. The CDR3 is 14 residues long. CDR3 protein: CASSQADRGYEQYF. The CDR3 DNA is TGTGCCAGCAGCCAAGCTGACAGGGGCTACGAGCAGTACTTC.

The sample holds one count of this clone. The chain links TRBV2 to TRBJ1-6, with D possibly being TRBD1 (6 bases). The CDR3 extends over 19 amino acids. The germline CDR1 and CDR2 sequences are SNHLY and FYNNEI. The V end was cut by 2 bases, the J end by 2 bases, with 19 bases between. In nucleotides, the CDR3 is TGTGCCAGCAGTGAACCTCCGGGACACTGGAACCCCTATAATTCACCCCTCCACTTT. This translates into CASSEPPGHWNPYNSPLHF.

V and J are TRBV4-1 and TRBJ1-5; 9 nucleotides agree with TRBD1. V gave up 1 base and J gave up 3 bases; unmatched junction bases: 16. Germline V gene lookup returns CDR1 MGHRA and CDR2 YSYEKL. The CDR3 has 20 amino acids. CDR3 bases: TGCGCCAGCAGCCAAGGTTTTGGGATCGGGACAGGGTCTTCCAATCAGCCCCAGCATTTT. This translates into CASSQGFGIGTGSSNQPQHF.

V is TRBV11-2 and J is TRBJ2-7, with 11 bases identical to TRBD1. This CDR3 has 16 residues. CDR1 and CDR2 (germline): SGHAT, FQNNGV. Losses at the gene ends were 2 bases for V and 4 bases for J; bases not matched to a gene: 7. As DNA, the CDR3 is TGTGCCAGCAGCTTATCCCCGGGACAGGGGGGATACGAGCAGTACTTC. It is translated as CASSLSPGQGGYEQYF.

In nucleotides, the CDR3 is TGTGCCAGCAGTTTATCGTTCAGGGGGCGCAACACCGGGGAGCTGTTTTTT. Its protein is CASSLSFRGRNTGELFF. J is TRBJ2-2 and V is TRBV27; TRBD1 matches 8 bases. CDR1 is MNHEY and CDR2 is SMNVEV in the germline V gene (reference sequence). V lost 0 bases and J lost 2; bases outside the gene matches: 5. The CDR3 is 17 residues long.